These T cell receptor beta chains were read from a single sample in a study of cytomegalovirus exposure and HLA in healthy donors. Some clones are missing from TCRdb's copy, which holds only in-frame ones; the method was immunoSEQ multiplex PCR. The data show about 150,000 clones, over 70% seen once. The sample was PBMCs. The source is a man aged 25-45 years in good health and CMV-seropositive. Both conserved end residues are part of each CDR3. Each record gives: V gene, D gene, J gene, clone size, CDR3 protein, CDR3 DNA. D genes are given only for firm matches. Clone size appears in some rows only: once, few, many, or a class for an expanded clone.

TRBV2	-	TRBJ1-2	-	CASRSGPVGYTF	TGTGCCAGCAGATCCGGTCCCGTTGGCTACACCTTC
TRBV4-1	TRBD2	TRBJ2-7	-	CASSQASGQTYEQYF	TGCGCCAGCAGCCAAGCTAGCGGGCAGACCTACGAGCAGTACTTC
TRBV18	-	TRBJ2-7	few	CASSEDNTYEQYF	TGTGCCAGCTCAGAGGACAACACCTACGAGCAGTACTTC
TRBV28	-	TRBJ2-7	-	CASSLAGSSYEQYF	TGTGCCAGCAGTTTAGCGGGGTCCTCCTACGAGCAGTACTTC
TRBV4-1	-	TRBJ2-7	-	CASSDTGTLYEQYF	TGCGCCAGCAGCGACACCGGGACTCTATACGAGCAGTACTTC
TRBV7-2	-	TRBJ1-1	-	CASSAGPNTEAFF	TGTGCCAGCAGCGCGGGACCGAACACTGAAGCTTTCTTT
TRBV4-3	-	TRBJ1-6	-	CASSQDSGGRSPLHF	TGCGCCAGCAGCCAAGATTCTGGAGGAAGATCACCCCTCCACTTT
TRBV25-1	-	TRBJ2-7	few	CASSSGQGTYEQYF	TGTGCCAGCTCCTCAGGGCAGGGTACCTACGAGCAGTACTTC
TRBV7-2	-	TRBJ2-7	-	CASSLFQGYEQYF	TGTGCCAGCAGCTTATTCCAGGGGTACGAGCAGTACTTC
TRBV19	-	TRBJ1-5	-	CASSIKGDIQPQHF	TGTGCCAGTAGTATAAAAGGGGATATTCAGCCCCAGCATTTT
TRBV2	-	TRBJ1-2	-	CASTRTVYGYTF	TGTGCCAGCACCCGGACAGTTTATGGCTACACCTTC
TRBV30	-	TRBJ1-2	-	CAWSVQEVSGYTF	TGTGCCTGGAGTGTACAAGAGGTGAGCGGCTACACCTTC
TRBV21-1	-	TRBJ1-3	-	CASSKRGEVSSGNTIYF	TGTGCCAGCAGCAAAAGGGGCGAGGTCAGCTCTGGAAACACCATATATTTT
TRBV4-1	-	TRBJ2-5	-	CASSQPGGETQYF	TGCGCCAGCAGCCAGCCAGGAGGAGAGACCCAGTACTTC
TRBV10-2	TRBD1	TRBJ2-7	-	CASSVGDRFSSYEQYF	TGCGCCAGCAGTGTCGGGGACAGGTTTAGCTCCTACGAGCAGTACTTC
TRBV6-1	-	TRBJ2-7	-	CASMAIYEQYF	TGTGCCAGCATGGCAATTTACGAGCAGTACTTC